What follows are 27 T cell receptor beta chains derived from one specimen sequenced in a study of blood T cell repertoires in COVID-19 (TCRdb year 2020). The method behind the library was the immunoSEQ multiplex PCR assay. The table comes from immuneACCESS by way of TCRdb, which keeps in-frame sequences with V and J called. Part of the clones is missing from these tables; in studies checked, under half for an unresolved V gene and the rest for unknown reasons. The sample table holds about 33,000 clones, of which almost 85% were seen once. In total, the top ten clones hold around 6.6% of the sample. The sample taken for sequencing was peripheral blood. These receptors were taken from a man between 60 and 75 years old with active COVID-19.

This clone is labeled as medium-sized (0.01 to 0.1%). CDR3 DNA: TGTGCCAGCAGTAGAGAGTTGAACTATGGCTACACCTTC. Protein: CASSRELNYGYTF. V gene TRBV2 combines with J gene TRBJ1-2; D uncertain. This CDR3 is built from 13 residues. Germline V gene sequence: CDR1 SNHLY, CDR2 FYNNEI. V was cut by 5 bases and J by 2 bases, with 9 bases left in between.

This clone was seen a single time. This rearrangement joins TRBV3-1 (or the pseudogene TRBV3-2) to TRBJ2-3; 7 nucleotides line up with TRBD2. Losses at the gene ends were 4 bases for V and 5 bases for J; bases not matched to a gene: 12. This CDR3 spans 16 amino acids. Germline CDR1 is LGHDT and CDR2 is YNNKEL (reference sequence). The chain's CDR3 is CASSPPAGVRRDTQYF. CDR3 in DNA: TGTGCCAGCAGCCCCCCGGCGGGAGTGCGTCGAGATACGCAGTATTTT.

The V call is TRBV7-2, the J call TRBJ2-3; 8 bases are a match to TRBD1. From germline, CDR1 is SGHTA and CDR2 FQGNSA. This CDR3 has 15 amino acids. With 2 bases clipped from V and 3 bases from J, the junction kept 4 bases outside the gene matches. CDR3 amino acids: CASSLQGAWTDTQYF. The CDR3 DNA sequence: TGTGCCAGCAGCTTACAGGGGGCGTGGACAGATACGCAGTATTTT.

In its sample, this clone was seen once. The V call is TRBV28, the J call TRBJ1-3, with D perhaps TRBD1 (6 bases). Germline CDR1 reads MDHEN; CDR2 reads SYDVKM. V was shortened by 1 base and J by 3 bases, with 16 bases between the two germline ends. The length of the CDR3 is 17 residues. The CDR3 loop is CASSLSAGVSGGNTIYF. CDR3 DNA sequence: TGTGCCAGCAGTTTATCCGCAGGGGTTTCGGGTGGAAACACCATATATTTT.

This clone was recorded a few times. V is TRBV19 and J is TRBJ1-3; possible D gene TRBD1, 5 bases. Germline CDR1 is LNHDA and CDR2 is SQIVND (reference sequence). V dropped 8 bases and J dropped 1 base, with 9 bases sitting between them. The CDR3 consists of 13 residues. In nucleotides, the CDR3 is TGTGCCAGTCGTGGGACTTCTGGAAACACCATATATTTT. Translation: CASRGTSGNTIYF.

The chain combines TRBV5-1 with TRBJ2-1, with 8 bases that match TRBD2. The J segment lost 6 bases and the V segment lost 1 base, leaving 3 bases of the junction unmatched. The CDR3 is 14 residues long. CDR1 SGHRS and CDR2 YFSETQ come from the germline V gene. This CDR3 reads CASSLYGRGNEQFF. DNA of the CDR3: TGCGCCAGCAGCTTGTACGGGAGGGGCAATGAGCAGTTCTTC.

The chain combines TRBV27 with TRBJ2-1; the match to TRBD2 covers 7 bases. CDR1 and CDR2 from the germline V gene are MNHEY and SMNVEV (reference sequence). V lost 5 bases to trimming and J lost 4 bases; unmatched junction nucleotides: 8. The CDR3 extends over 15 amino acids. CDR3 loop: CASSDLASGYNEQFF. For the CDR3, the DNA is TGTGCCAGCAGTGATCTGGCTAGCGGATACAATGAGCAGTTCTTC.

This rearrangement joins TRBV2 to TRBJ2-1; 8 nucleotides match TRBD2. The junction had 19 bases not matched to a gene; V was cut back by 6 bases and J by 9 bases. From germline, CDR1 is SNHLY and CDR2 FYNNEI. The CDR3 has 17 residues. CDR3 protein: CASSPDSGSGILSEQFF. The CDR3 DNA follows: TGTGCCAGCAGCCCAGACTCGGGTAGCGGGATTCTTAGTGAGCAGTTCTTC. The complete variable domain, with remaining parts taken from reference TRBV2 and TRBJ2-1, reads EPEVTQTPSHQVTQMGQEVILRCVPISNHLYFYWYRQILGQKVEFLVSFYNNEISEKSEIFDDQFSVERPDGSNFTLKIRSTKLEDSAMYFCASSPDSGSGILSEQFFGPGTRLTVL.

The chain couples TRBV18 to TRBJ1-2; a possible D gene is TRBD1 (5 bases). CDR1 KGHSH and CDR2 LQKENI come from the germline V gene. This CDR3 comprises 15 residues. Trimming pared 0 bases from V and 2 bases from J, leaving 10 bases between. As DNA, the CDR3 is TGTGCCAGCTCACCACCCCTCACAGGAAACTATGGCTACACCTTC. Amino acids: CASSPPLTGNYGYTF. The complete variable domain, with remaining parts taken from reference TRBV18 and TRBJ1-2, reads NAGVMQNPRHLVRRRGQEARLRCSPMKGHSHVYWYRQLPEEGLKFMVYLQKENIIDESGMPKERFSAEFPKEGPSILRIQQVVRGDSAAYFCASSPPLTGNYGYTFGSGTRLTVV.

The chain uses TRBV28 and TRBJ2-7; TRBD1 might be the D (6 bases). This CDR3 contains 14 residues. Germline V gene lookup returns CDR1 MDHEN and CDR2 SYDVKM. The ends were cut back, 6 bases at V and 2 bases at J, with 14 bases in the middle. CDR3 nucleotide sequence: TGTGCCAGCAGCCGACAGGTCCCACCCTACGAGCAGTACTTC. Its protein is CASSRQVPPYEQYF.

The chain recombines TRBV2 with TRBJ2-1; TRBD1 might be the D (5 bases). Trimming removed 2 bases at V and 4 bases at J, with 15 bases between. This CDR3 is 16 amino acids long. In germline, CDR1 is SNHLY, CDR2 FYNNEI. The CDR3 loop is CASSEQGSTLYNEQFF. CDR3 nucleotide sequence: TGTGCCAGCAGTGAACAGGGCTCTACACTTTACAATGAGCAGTTCTTC.

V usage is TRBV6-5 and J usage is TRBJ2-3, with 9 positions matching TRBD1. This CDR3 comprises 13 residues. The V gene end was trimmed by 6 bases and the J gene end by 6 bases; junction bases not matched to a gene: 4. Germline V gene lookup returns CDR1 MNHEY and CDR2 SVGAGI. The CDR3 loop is CASSETGGDTQYF. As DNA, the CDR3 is TGTGCCAGCAGCGAGACAGGGGGTGATACGCAGTATTTT.

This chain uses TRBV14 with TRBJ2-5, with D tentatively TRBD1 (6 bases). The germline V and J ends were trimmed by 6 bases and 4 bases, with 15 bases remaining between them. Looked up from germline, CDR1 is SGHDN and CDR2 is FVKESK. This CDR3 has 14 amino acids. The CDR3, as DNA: TGTGCCAGCAGAGAAGGGGGACGGGGAGAGACCCAGTACTTC. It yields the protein CASREGGRGETQYF.

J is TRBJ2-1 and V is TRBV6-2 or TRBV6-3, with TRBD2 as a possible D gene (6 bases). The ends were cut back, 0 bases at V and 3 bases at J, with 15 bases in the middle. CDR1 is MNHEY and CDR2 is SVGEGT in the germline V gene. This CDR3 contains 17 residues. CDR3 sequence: CASSYSAPGGIYNEQFF. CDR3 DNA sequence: TGTGCCAGCAGTTACTCGGCCCCCGGAGGGATCTACAATGAGCAGTTCTTC.

CDR3 nucleotides: TGCGCCAGCACTCTACGCCCCGGGAGCGACGAGCAGTACTTC. Encoded protein: CASTLRPGSDEQYF. This chain links TRBV5-1 with TRBJ2-7; D is perhaps TRBD2 (6 bases). Trimming pared 6 bases from V and 5 bases from J, leaving 18 bases between. Germline V gene lookup returns CDR1 SGHRS and CDR2 YFSETQ. This CDR3 contains 14 residues.

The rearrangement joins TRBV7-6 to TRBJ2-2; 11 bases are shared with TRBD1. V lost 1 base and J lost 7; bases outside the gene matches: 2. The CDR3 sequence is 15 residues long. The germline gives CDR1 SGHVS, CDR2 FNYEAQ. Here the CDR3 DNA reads TGTGCCAGCAGCTTAGGGACAGGGGGCCACGGGGAGCTGTTTTTT. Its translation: CASSLGTGGHGELFF. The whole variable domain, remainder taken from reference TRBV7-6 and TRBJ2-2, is GAGVSQSPRYKVTKRGQDVALRCDPISGHVSLYWYRQALGQGPEFLTYFNYEAQQDKSGLPNDRFSAERPEGSISTLTIQRTEQRDSAMYRCASSLGTGGHGELFFGEGSRLTVL.

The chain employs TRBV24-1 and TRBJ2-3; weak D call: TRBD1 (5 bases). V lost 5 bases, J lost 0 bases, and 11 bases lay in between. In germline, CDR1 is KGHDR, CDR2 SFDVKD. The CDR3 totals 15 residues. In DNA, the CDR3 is TGTGCCACCAGTGCCAGGGCTATTAGCACAGATACGCAGTATTTT. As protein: CATSARAISTDTQYF.

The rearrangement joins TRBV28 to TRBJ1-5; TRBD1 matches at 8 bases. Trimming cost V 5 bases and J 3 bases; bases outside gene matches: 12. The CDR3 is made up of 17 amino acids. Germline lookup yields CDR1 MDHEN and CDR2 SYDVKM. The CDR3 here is CASSPRTGLTSNQPQHF. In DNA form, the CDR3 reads TGTGCCAGCAGTCCCCGGACAGGGCTCACCTCCAATCAGCCCCAGCATTTT.

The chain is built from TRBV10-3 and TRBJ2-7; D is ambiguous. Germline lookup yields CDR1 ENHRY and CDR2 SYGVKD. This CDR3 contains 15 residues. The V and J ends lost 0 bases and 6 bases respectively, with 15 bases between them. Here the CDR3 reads CAISESKVLAGEQYV. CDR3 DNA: TGTGCCATCAGTGAGTCGAAGGTCTTAGCTGGCGAGCAGTACGTC.

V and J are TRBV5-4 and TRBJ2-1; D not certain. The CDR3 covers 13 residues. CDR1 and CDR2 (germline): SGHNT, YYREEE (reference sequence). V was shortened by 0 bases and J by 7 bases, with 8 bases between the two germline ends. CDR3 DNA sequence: TGTGCCAGCAGCTTGGTTGGCAGAAATGAGCAGTTCTTC. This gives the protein CASSLVGRNEQFF.

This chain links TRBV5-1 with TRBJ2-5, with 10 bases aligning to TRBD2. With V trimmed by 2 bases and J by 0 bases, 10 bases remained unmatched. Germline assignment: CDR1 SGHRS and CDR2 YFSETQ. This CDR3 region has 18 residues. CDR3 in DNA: TGCGCCAGCAGCTTTCAGGGATTAGCGGGAGGCCACCAAGAGACCCAGTACTTC. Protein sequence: CASSFQGLAGGHQETQYF.

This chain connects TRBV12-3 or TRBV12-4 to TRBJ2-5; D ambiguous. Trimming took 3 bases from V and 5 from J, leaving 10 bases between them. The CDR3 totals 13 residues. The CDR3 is CASSLTHGETQYF. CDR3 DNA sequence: TGTGCCAGCAGTTTGACGCACGGGGAGACCCAGTACTTC.

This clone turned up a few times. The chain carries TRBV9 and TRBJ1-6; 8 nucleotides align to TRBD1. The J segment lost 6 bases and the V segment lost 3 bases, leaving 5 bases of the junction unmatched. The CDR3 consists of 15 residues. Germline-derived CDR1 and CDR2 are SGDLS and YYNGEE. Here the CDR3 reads CASSAPGQANSPLHF. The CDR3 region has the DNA TGTGCCAGCAGCGCTCCGGGACAGGCTAATTCACCCCTCCACTTT.

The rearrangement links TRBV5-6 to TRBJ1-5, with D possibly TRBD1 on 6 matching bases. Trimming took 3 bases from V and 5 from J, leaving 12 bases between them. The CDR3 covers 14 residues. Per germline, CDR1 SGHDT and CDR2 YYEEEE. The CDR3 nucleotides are TGTGCCAGCAGCTCCCTAGGGGGGGATCAGCCCCAGCATTTT. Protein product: CASSSLGGDQPQHF.

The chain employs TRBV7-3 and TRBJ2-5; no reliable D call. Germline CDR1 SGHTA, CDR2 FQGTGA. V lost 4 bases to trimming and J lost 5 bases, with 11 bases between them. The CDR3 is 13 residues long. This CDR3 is CASSSTESETQYF. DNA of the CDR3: TGTGCCAGCAGCTCCACAGAGTCTGAGACCCAGTACTTC.

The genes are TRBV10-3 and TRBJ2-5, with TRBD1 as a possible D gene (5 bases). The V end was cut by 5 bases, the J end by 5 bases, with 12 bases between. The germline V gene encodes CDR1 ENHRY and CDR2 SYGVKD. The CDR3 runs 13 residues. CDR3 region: CAISFDSQETQYF. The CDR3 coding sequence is TGTGCCATCAGTTTTGACAGTCAGGAGACCCAGTACTTC.

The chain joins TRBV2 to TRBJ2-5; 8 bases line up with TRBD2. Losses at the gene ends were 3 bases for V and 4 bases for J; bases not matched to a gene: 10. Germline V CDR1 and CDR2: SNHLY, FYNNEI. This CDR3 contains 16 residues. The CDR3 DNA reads TGTGCCAGCAGTGATATGGCGGGAGGTTCCCCAGAGACCCAGTACTTC. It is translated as CASSDMAGGSPETQYF.